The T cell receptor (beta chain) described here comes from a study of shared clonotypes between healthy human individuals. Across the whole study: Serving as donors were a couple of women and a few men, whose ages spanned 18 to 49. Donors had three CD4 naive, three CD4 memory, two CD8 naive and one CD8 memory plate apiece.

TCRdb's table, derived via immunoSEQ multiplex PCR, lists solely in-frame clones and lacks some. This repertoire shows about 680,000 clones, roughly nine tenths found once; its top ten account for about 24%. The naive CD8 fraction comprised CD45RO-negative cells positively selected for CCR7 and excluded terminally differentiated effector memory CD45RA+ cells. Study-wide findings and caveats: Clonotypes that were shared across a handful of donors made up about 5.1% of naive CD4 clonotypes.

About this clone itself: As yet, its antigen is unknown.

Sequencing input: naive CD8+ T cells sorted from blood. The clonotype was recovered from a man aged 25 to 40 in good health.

CDR3: CASTQGGGLGEKLFF. The CDR3 coding sequence is TGTGCCAGTACTCAAGGAGGGGGGCTTGGAGAAAAACTGTTTTTT. The genes are TRBV19 and TRBJ1-4, with TRBD1 as a possible D gene (6 bases). The germline CDR1 and CDR2 sequences are LNHDA and SQIVND (reference sequence). This CDR3 comprises 15 residues. V lost 7 bases, J lost 8 bases, and 20 bases lay in between.